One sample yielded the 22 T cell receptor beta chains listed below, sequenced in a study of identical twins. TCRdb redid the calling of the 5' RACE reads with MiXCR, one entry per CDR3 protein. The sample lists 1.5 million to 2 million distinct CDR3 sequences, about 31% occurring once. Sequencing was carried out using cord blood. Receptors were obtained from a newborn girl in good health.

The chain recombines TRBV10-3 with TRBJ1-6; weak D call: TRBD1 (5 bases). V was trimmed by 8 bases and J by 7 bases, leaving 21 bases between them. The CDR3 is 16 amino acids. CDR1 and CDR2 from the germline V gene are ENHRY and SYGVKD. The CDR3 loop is CAIRQGEGSENSPLHF. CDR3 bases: TGTGCCATCCGCCAAGGGGAAGGGTCCGAAAATTCACCCCTCCACTTT.

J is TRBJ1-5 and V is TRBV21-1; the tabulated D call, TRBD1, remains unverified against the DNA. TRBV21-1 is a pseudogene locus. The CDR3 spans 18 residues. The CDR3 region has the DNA TGTGCCAGCAGCGTCCATTCCGGGACAAGTTTGTGCAATCAGCCCCAGCATTTT. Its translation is CASSVHSGTSLCNQPQHF.

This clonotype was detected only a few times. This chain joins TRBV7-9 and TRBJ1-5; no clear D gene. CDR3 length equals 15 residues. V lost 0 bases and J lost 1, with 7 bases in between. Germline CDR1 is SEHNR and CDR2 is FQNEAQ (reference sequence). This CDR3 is CASSLAGTSNQPQHF. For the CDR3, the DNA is TGTGCCAGCAGCTTAGCGGGCACGAGCAATCAGCCCCAGCATTTT.

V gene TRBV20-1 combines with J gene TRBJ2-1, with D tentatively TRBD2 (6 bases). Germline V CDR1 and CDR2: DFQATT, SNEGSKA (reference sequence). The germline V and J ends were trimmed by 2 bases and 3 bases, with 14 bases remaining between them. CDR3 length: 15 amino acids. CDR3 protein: CSARSAGTSYNEQFF. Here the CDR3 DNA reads TGCAGTGCTAGATCCGCGGGGACCAGCTACAATGAGCAGTTCTTC.

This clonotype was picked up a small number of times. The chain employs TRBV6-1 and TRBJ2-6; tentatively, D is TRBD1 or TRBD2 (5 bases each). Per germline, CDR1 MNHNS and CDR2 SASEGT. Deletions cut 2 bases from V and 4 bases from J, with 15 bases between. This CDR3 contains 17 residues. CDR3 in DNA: TGTGCCAGCAGTGAAAGAGGGACCCGGTGGGGGGCCAACGTCCTGACTTTC. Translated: CASSERGTRWGANVLTF.

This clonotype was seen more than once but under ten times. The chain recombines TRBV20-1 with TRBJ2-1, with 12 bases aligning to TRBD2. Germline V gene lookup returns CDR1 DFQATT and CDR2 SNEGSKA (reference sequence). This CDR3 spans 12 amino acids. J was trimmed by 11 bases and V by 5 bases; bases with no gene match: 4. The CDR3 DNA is TGCAGTGCTCCAAGGACTAGCGGGAAGCAGTTCTTC. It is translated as CSAPRTSGKQFF.

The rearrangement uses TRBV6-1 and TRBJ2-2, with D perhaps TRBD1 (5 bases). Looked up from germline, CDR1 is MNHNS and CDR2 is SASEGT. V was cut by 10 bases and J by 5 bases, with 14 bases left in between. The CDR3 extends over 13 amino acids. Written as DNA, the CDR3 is TGTGCCATCAGGCAGGGTGGTACCGGGGAGCTGTTTTTT. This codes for CAIRQGGTGELFF.

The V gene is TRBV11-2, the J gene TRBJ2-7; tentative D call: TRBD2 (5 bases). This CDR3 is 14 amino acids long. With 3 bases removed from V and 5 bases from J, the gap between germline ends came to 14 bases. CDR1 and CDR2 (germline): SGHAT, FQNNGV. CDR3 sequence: CASSLSLGIHEQYF. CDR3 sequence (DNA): TGTGCCAGCAGCTTGTCACTAGGTATACACGAGCAGTACTTC.

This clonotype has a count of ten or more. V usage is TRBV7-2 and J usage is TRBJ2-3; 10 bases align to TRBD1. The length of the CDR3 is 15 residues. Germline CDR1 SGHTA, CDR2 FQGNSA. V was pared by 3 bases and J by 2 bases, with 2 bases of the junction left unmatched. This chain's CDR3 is CASSLTGGNTDTQYF. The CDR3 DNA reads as TGTGCCAGCAGCTTGACAGGGGGCAACACAGATACGCAGTATTTT.

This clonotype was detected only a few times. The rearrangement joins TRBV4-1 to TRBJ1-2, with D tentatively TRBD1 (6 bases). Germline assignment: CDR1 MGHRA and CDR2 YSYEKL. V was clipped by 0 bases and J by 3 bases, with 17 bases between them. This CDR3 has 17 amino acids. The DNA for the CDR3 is TGCGCCAGCAGCCAAGATCCTGGACAGACTGTAGACTATGGCTACACCTTC. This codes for CASSQDPGQTVDYGYTF.

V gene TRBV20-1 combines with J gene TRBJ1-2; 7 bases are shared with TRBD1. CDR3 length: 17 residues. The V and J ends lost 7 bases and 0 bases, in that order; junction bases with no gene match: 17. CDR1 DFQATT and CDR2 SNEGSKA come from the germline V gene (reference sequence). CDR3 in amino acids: CSGVRGGALGTNYGYTF. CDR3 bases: TGCAGTGGAGTCAGAGGGGGCGCTTTAGGGACTAACTATGGCTACACCTTC.

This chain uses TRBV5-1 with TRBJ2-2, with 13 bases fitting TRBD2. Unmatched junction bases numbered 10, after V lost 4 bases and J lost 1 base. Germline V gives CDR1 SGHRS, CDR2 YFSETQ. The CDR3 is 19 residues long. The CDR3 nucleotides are TGCGCCAGCAGCACGACTAGCGGGGGGTCTCTACTGAACACCGGGGAGCTGTTTTTT. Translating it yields CASSTTSGGSLLNTGELFF.

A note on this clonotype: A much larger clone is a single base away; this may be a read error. The DNA for the CDR3 is TGTGCCGGCAGCTTAGGTGGGAGAGACTATGGCTACACCTTC. Its protein product is CAGSLGGRDYGYTF. This rearrangement joins TRBV11-2 to TRBJ1-2, with D hard to call. There are 14 residues in the CDR3. The germline gives CDR1 SGHAT, CDR2 FQNNGV. The full variable domain, in which reference TRBV11-2 and TRBJ1-2 provide the parts outside the CDR3, is EAGVAQSPRYKIIEKRQSVAFWCNPISGHATLYWYQQILGQGPKLLIQFQNNGVVDDSQLPKDRFSAERLKGVDSTLKIQPAKLEDSAVYLCAGSLGGRDYGYTFGSGTRLTVV.

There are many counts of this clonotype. The CDR3 protein is CASSSPMNTEAFF. The DNA of the CDR3 is TGTGCCAGCAGCTCCCCAATGAACACTGAAGCTTTCTTT. The rearrangement uses TRBV9 and TRBJ1-1; D remains ambiguous. This CDR3 region has 13 residues. V was cut by 4 bases and J by 0 bases, with 7 bases left in between. Germline CDR1 SGDLS, CDR2 YYNGEE.

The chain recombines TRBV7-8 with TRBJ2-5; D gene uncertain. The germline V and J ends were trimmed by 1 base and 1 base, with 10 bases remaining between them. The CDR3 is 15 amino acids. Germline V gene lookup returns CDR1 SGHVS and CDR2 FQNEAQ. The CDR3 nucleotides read TGTGCCAGCAGCTTAGGACGCCGAATCCAAGAGACCCAGTACTTC. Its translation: CASSLGRRIQETQYF.

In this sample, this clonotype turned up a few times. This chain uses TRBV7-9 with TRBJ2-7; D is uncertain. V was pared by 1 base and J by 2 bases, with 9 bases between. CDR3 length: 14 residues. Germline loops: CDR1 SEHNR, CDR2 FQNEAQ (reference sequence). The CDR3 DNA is TGTGCCAGCAGCTTAGATGCGCATCCCTACGAGCAGTACTTC. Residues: CASSLDAHPYEQYF.

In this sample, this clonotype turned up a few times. The CDR3 reads CSAPRGVIYNEQFF. The CDR3 DNA is TGCAGTGCTCCCAGGGGGGTGATCTACAATGAGCAGTTCTTC. The chain couples TRBV20-1 to TRBJ2-1; D is possibly TRBD1 (7 bases). The CDR3 runs 14 residues. Trimming cost V 5 bases and J 3 bases, with 14 bases left between them. Germline V CDR1 and CDR2: DFQATT, SNEGSKA (reference sequence).

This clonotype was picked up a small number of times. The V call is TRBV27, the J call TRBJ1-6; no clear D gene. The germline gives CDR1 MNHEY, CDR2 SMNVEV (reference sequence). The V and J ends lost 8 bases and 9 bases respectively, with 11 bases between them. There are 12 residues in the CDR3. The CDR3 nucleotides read TGTGCCAGCGGCACCCTAGTTTCACCCCTCCACTTT. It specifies CASGTLVSPLHF.

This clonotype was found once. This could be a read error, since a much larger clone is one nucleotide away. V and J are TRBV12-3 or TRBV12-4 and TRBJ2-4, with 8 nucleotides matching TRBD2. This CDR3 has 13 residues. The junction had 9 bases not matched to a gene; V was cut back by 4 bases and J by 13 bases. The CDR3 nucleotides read TGTGCCAGCAGTTGGACTAGCAAAGAGGCCCAGTACTTC. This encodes CASSWTSKEAQYF.

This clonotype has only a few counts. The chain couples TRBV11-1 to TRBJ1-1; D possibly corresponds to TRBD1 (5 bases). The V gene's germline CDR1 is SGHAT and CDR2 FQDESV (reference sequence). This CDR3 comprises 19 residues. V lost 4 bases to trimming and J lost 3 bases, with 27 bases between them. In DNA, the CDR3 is TGTGCCAGCAGCTCGTTGGTGGACTCCCGAGTGTGGGGCGACACTGAAGCTTTCTTT. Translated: CASSSLVDSRVWGDTEAFF.

CDR3: CSARTSIGTDTQYF. CDR3 in DNA: TGCAGTGCTAGAACGTCGATTGGCACAGATACGCAGTATTTT. The chain links TRBV20-1 to TRBJ2-3; D gene uncertain. The ends were cut back, 2 bases at V and 1 base at J, with 10 bases in the middle. The germline V gene encodes CDR1 DFQATT and CDR2 SNEGSKA (reference sequence). The CDR3 length is 14 residues.

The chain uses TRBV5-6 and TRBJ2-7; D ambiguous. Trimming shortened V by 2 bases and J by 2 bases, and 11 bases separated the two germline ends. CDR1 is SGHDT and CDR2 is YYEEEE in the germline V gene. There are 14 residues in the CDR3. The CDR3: CASSFVDRPYEQYF. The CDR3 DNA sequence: TGTGCCAGCAGCTTCGTGGACCGCCCCTACGAGCAGTACTTC. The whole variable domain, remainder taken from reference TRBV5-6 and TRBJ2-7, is DAGVTQSPTHLIKTRGQQVTLRCSPKSGHDTVSWYQQALGQGPQFIFQYYEEEERQRGNFPDRFSGHQFPNYSSELNVNALLLGDSALYLCASSFVDRPYEQYFGPGTRLTVT.